A selection of T cell receptor beta chains follows, all from one sample in a study of shared clonotypes between healthy human individuals. Profiling relied on immunoSEQ multiplex PCR, and the TCRdb table lists in-frame clones only, not all of them. Here the sample spans about a million clones, 60% to 80% being singletons. Input material: memory CD4+ T cells from PBMCs. The origin of the receptors is a man between 18 and 35 years old in good health. Some clones in this sample may be carry-over from other donors' samples. The CDR3 runs from the conserved cysteine through the conserved F or W. A D gene is named only where the DNA matches it firmly. Size values are once, few and many counts, or a class for expanded clones, and some rows have none.

J,D,V,size,CDR3,DNA
TRBJ2-5,-,TRBV7-2,-,CASSRGDSGAQYF,TGTGCCAGCAGCCGCGGGGATTCGGGAGCCCAGTACTTC
TRBJ2-7,TRBD2,TRBV2,many,CASSAGGRYEQYF,TGTGCCAGCTCCGCGGGGGGCAGATACGAGCAGTACTTC
TRBJ2-7,TRBD2,TRBV7-8,-,CASSDLGLGPYEQYF,TGTGCCAGCAGCGACTTGGGACTAGGCCCTTACGAGCAGTACTTC
TRBJ1-1,-,TRBV5-4,-,CASSPRQSNTEAFF,TGTGCCAGCAGCCCTAGACAGTCGAACACTGAAGCTTTCTTT
TRBJ1-1,-,TRBV7-9,-,CASSRFGGTEAFF,TGTGCCAGCAGCCGGTTCGGGGGCACTGAAGCTTTCTTT
TRBJ1-3,-,TRBV5-1,-,CASSLAGGNTIYF,TGCGCCAGCAGCTTGGCCGGGGGAAACACCATATATTTT
TRBJ2-1,-,TRBV7-9,-,CASSLVGSGEQFF,TGTGCCAGCAGCTTAGTTGGTTCGGGTGAGCAGTTCTTC
TRBJ1-2,TRBD1,TRBV28,once,CASRTGTGTGQNYGYTF,TGTGCCAGCAGGACCGGCACCGGGACAGGACAAAACTATGGCTACACCTTC
TRBJ1-2,-,TRBV28,-,CASSQFRDGYTF,TGTGCCAGCAGTCAGTTTCGGGATGGCTACACCTTC
TRBJ2-2,TRBD1,TRBV7-8,-,CASSLGRDRYTHVTGELFF,TGTGCCAGCAGCTTAGGCCGGGACAGATACACCCATGTCACCGGGGAGCTGTTTTTT
TRBJ2-1,TRBD2,TRBV5-1,-,CASSLSSTSGRWDEQFF,TGCGCCAGCAGCTTGTCCTCTACTAGCGGACGTTGGGATGAGCAGTTCTTC
TRBJ2-1,-,TRBV11-2,-,CASSPRLSAYNEQFF,TGTGCCAGCAGCCCACGACTATCCGCCTACAATGAGCAGTTCTTC
TRBJ2-7,TRBD1,TRBV28,-,CASSPQTGGRYEQYF,TGTGCCAGCAGCCCCCAGACAGGGGGGAGGTACGAGCAGTACTTC
TRBJ2-7,-,TRBV15,-,CATSRDRWSAINRAAYEQYF,TGTGCCACCAGCAGAGATCGGTGGTCGGCGATTAACAGGGCAGCCTACGAGCAGTACTTC
TRBJ2-2,-,TRBV7-2,-,CASRSEGELFF,TGTGCCAGTAGATCAGAGGGGGAGCTGTTTTTT
TRBJ1-4,TRBD1,TRBV5-1,-,CASSFRTGDEKLFF,TGCGCCAGCAGTTTCCGGACAGGGGATGAAAAACTGTTTTTT
TRBJ2-5,-,TRBV7-3,-,CASSLVPGPGETQYF,TGTGCCAGCAGCTTAGTTCCAGGCCCGGGGGAGACCCAGTACTTC
TRBJ2-6,-,TRBV4-2,-,CASRWDSGANVLTF,TGTGCCAGCAGATGGGACTCTGGGGCCAACGTCCTGACTTTC
TRBJ2-3,-,TRBV5-1,-,CASSLWSSADTQYF,TGCGCCAGCAGCCTCTGGAGTAGCGCAGATACGCAGTATTTT
TRBJ1-5,-,TRBV30,-,CAWSVGFHQPQHF,TGTGCCTGGAGTGTAGGTTTCCACCAGCCCCAGCATTTT